One sample yielded the 15 T cell receptor beta chains listed below, sequenced in a study of OX40 agonist ivuxolimab in advanced cancers. To prepare the library, the immunoSEQ multiplex PCR assay was applied. TCRdb stores this immuneACCESS table with in-frame sequences only. Part of the clones is absent; in the studies checked, under half of the shortfall reflects unresolved V genes, and no reason is known for the rest. The sample data list around 68,000 clones, and about nine tenths of these were observed just once. 0.38% of the sample goes to the ten largest clones. The source material was CD4+ or CD8+ T cells sorted from blood, sampled in a trial of the OX40 agonist ivuxolimab. The receptors were sampled from an adult with an advanced solid tumor such as melanoma, head and neck, liver or kidney cancer.

The chain joins TRBV4-3 to TRBJ2-2; D is perhaps TRBD1 (5 bases). Trimming stripped 1 base from V and 1 base from J, with 7 bases between. The CDR3 is 15 residues long. From germline, CDR1 is LGHNA and CDR2 YSLEER. The CDR3 spells CASSQGGRNTGELFF. The CDR3, as DNA: TGCGCCAGCAGCCAAGGGGGCCGGAACACCGGGGAGCTGTTTTTT.

The chain uses TRBV6-1 and TRBJ1-5; 8 bases map to TRBD1. Trimming took 6 bases from V and 3 from J; bases not matched to a gene: 4. Looked up from germline, CDR1 is MNHNS and CDR2 is SASEGT. There are 14 residues in the CDR3. This CDR3 reads CASRRTGINQPQHF. As DNA, the CDR3 is TGTGCCAGCAGGAGGACAGGGATCAATCAGCCCCAGCATTTT.

This rearrangement joins TRBV11-2 to TRBJ1-5, with 8 bases aligning to TRBD1. This CDR3 has 14 residues. The trim removed 3 bases at V and 4 bases at J, leaving 2 bases unmatched. Germline loops: CDR1 SGHAT, CDR2 FQNNGV. The CDR3 loop reads CASSFDRGNQPQHF. The CDR3 DNA follows: TGTGCCAGCAGCTTTGACAGGGGAAATCAGCCCCAGCATTTT.

This clone was observed once. This chain uses TRBV29-1 with TRBJ2-5; D is possibly TRBD1 or TRBD2 (7 bases each). Looked up from germline, CDR1 is SQVTM and CDR2 is ANQGSEA. Trimming shortened V by 4 bases and J by 2 bases, and 14 bases separated the two germline ends. The CDR3 spans 14 residues. The CDR3 is CSVGEGAKQETQYF. The CDR3 bases are TGCAGCGTTGGGGAGGGGGCGAAACAAGAGACCCAGTACTTC. The whole variable domain, remainder taken from reference TRBV29-1 and TRBJ2-5, is SAVISQKPSRDICQRGTSLTIQCQVDSQVTMMFWYRQQPGQSLTLIATANQGSEATYESGFVIDKFPISRPNLTFSTLTVSNMSPEDSSIYLCSVGEGAKQETQYFGPGTRLLVL.

This clone appeared once. This sequence joins TRBV19 and TRBJ2-3; 7 bases are shared with TRBD1. This CDR3 has 14 residues. Unmatched junction bases numbered 4, after V lost 7 bases and J lost 0 bases. The germline V gene has CDR1 LNHDA and CDR2 SQIVND (reference sequence). The chain's CDR3 is CASKTGPSTDTQYF. As DNA, the CDR3 is TGTGCCAGTAAGACAGGGCCAAGCACAGATACGCAGTATTTT.

The rearrangement links TRBV19 to TRBJ2-5, with D perhaps being TRBD1 or TRBD2 (5 bases each). The ends were cut back, 5 bases at V and 5 bases at J, with 18 bases in the middle. CDR3 length: 15 amino acids. Looked up from germline, CDR1 is LNHDA and CDR2 is SQIVND (reference sequence). CDR3 DNA: TGTGCCAGTAGTTACTCGACAGCGGAGGTCGAGACCCAGTACTTC. Residues: CASSYSTAEVETQYF.

The rearrangement uses TRBV4-1 and TRBJ2-1, with D tentatively TRBD2 (6 bases). The germline V gene encodes CDR1 MGHRA and CDR2 YSYEKL. The CDR3 runs 15 residues. Trimming shortened V by 0 bases and J by 2 bases, and 8 bases separated the two germline ends. CDR3 amino acids: CASSQDPGAYNEQFF. The DNA of the CDR3 is TGCGCCAGCAGCCAAGATCCGGGGGCCTACAATGAGCAGTTCTTC.

This clone was seen just once. The chain carries TRBV11-3 and TRBJ2-3; 9 bases are a match to TRBD2. CDR3 size: 17 residues. The junction had 7 bases not matched to a gene; V was cut back by 1 base and J by 2 bases. Germline-derived CDR1 and CDR2 are SGHNT and YENEEA. This chain's CDR3 is CASSLAVGGGATDTQYF. Written as DNA, the CDR3 is TGTGCCAGCAGCTTAGCGGTCGGCGGGGGGGCCACAGATACGCAGTATTTT.

The chain uses TRBV7-6 and TRBJ1-1; D is uncertain. Germline lookup yields CDR1 SGHVS and CDR2 FNYEAQ. V was cut by 4 bases and J by 2 bases, with 8 bases left in between. The CDR3 is 13 amino acids. The CDR3 DNA sequence: TGTGCCAGCAGCTCCCAGCATAACACTGAAGCTTTCTTT. Translation gives CASSSQHNTEAFF.

V and J are TRBV4-1 and TRBJ2-5; D remains ambiguous. The CDR3 loop spans 13 amino acids. Germline CDR1 is MGHRA and CDR2 is YSYEKL. V dropped 1 base and J dropped 3 bases, with 6 bases sitting between them. CDR3 loop: CASSQGLKETQYF. CDR3 DNA sequence: TGCGCCAGCAGCCAAGGCTTAAAAGAGACCCAGTACTTC.

The J gene is TRBJ1-3, the V gene TRBV4-1; tentative D call: TRBD1 (6 bases). CDR1 is MGHRA and CDR2 is YSYEKL in the germline V gene. Trimming pared 5 bases from V and 4 bases from J, leaving 12 bases between. The CDR3 totals 14 residues. The CDR3 here is CASSSGGAGNTIYF. DNA for the CDR3: TGCGCCAGCAGCTCGGGGGGGGCCGGAAACACCATATATTTT.

This clone appeared a few times. The chain is built from TRBV9 and TRBJ2-5; D gene uncertain. The CDR3 loop spans 15 amino acids. The V gene lost 0 bases and the J gene lost 5 bases, with 14 bases spanning the gap. Germline-derived CDR1 and CDR2 are SGDLS and YYNGEE. The CDR3 here is CASSVAGDPGETQYF. CDR3 bases: TGTGCCAGCAGCGTAGCTGGAGATCCTGGTGAGACCCAGTACTTC. Variable domain in full (rest from reference TRBV9 and TRBJ2-5): DSGVTQTPKHLITATGQRVTLRCSPRSGDLSVYWYQQSLDQGLQFLIQYYNGEERAKGNILERFSAQQFPDLHSELNLSSLELGDSALYFCASSVAGDPGETQYFGPGTRLLVL.

The sample holds a few counts of this clone. Other DNA sequences from this sample encode an identical CDR3 as well. The chain is built from TRBV5-1 and TRBJ2-3; D possibly corresponds to TRBD1 (6 bases). The CDR3 covers 14 residues. The germline V gene encodes CDR1 SGHRS and CDR2 YFSETQ. V was cut by 0 bases and J by 5 bases, with 10 bases left in between. In DNA, the CDR3 is TGCGCCAGCAGCTTGGGGGGGCCTGAAGATACGCAGTATTTT. This translates into CASSLGGPEDTQYF. Full variable domain (remainder filled in from reference TRBV5-1 and TRBJ2-3): KAGVTQTPRYLIKTRGQQVTLSCSPISGHRSVSWYQQTPGQGLQFLFEYFSETQRNKGNFPGRFSGRQFSNSRSEMNVSTLELGDSALYLCASSLGGPEDTQYFGPGTRLTVL.

This clone showed up just once. V and J are TRBV11-3 and TRBJ2-6, with D unclear. Trimming removed 4 bases at V and 4 bases at J, with 14 bases between. Germline loops: CDR1 SGHNT, CDR2 YENEEA. The CDR3 contains 16 residues. DNA for the CDR3: TGTGCCAGCAGCTCAGACCGTACGGCCGGGGCCAACGTCCTGACTTTC. The encoded protein is CASSSDRTAGANVLTF.

The sample holds one count of this clone. The chain has TRBV4-1 and TRBJ1-1, with D maybe TRBD1 (6 bases). Trimming stripped 7 bases from V and 6 bases from J, with 30 bases between. The CDR3 runs 18 residues. Germline lookup yields CDR1 MGHRA and CDR2 YSYEKL. The CDR3 DNA reads as TGCGCCAGCACCAACAGACGGGGCAGGGGAAGGGAGCGGGCTGAAGCTTTCTTT. Translation gives CASTNRRGRGRERAEAFF.